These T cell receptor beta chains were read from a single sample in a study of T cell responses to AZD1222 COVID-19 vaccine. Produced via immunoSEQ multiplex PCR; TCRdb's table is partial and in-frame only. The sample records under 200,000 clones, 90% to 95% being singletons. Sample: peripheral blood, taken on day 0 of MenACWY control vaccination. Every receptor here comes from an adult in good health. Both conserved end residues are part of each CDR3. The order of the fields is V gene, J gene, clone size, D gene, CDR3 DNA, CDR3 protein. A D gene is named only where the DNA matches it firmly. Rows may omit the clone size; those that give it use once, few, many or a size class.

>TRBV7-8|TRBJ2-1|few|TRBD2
TGTGCCAGCAGCTTAATGGCTAGCGGGAACGACGGTGAGCAGTTCTTC
CASSLMASGNDGEQFF
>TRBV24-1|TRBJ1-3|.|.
TGTGCCGCCGGACAGAGCTCTGGAAACACCATATATTTT
CAAGQSSGNTIYF
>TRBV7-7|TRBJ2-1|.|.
TGTGCCAGCAGCTTAAACCGGAACTACAATGAGCAGTTCTTC
CASSLNRNYNEQFF
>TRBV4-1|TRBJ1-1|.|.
TGCGCCAGCAGCCAGACCGGGACCGCTCCTGAAGCTTTCTTT
CASSQTGTAPEAFF
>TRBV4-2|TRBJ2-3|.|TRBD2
TGTGCCAGCAGCCAAGGGTCGGGGACTAGCGGGGAAACGCAGTATTTT
CASSQGSGTSGETQYF
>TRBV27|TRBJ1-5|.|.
TGTGCCAGCACCCCGGGAGGGTTTGATAAGCCCCAGCATTTT
CASTPGGFDKPQHF
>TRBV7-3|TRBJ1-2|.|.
TGTGCCAGCAGCCCAACGGGTGGTGGCTACACCTTC
CASSPTGGGYTF
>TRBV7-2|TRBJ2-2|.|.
TGTGCCAGCAGCAATAGCGGGAACACCGGGGAGCTGTTTTTT
CASSNSGNTGELFF
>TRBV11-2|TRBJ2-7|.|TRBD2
TGTGCCAGCAGCTTAGCGGGGGGGCGGGAGCAGTACTTC
CASSLAGGREQYF
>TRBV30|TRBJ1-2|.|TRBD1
TGTGCCTGGAGTGTACAGGGGGGGCTGGGCTACACCTTC
CAWSVQGGLGYTF
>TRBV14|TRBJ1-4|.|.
TGTGCCAGCAGCCAATGGGGCCCGGCACAAAATGAAAAACTGTTTTTT
CASSQWGPAQNEKLFF
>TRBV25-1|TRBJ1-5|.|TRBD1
TGTGCCAGCAGTGGGACAGGGAAGCAGCCCCAGCATTTT
CASSGTGKQPQHF
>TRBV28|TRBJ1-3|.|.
TGTGCCAGCATGGGCCCGTCTGGAAACACCATATATTTT
CASMGPSGNTIYF
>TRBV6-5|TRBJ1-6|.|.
TGTGCCAGCAGTCAGAGAGAAAGGGATTCACCCCTCCACTTT
CASSQRERDSPLHF
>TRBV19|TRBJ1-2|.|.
TGTGCCAGTACTCCCGGAGGGGCACGTGGCTACACCTTC
CASTPGGARGYTF
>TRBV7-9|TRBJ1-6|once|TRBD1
TGTGCCAGCAGCGCGAAAATTAAGACAGGGGAAAATTCACCCCTCCACTTT
CASSAKIKTGENSPLHF
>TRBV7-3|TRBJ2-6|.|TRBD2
TGTGCCAGCAGCTTGGGACTAGCGGGATCTGGGGCCAACGTCCTGACTTTC
CASSLGLAGSGANVLTF
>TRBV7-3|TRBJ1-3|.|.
TGTGCCAGCAGCGCTGGACTCCCGAGCTCTGGAAACACCATATATTTT
CASSAGLPSSGNTIYF
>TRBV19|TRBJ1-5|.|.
TGTGCCAGTATTGGAGGGGGGCAGCCCCAGCATTTT
CASIGGGQPQHF
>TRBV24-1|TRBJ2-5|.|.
TGTGCCACCAGTGATTTCCCGAACAGGGGGCAGCGGGAGGGCCTGGGGGAGACCCAGTACTTC
CATSDFPNRGQREGLGETQYF
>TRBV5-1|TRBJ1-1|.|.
TGCGCCAGCAGCAAAAATCTAGGAAACACTGAAGCTTTCTTT
CASSKNLGNTEAFF
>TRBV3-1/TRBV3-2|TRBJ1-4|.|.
TGTGCCAGCAGCCAAGAGCCGGGGGAAAATGAAAAACTGTTTTTT
CASSQEPGENEKLFF
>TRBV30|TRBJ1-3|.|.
TGTGCCTGGAGTCCCCCAGACTCTGGAAACACCATATATTTT
CAWSPPDSGNTIYF
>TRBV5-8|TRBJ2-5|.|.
TGTGCCAGCAGCTTGCGACTCGGGACCCAGTACTTC
CASSLRLGTQYF
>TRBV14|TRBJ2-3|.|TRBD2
TGTGCCAGCAGCCAAGATTATTACGGGAGGACAAGAGATACGCAGTATTTT
CASSQDYYGRTRDTQYF
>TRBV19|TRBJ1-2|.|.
TGTGCCAGTAGCCTTGGAGGGGACCGGCTCTATGGCTACACCTTC
CASSLGGDRLYGYTF
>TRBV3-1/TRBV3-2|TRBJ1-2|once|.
TGTGCCAGCAGCCAAGTCGAGCATGGCTACACCTTC
CASSQVEHGYTF
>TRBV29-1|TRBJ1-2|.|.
TGCAGCGTTGTTGGGGCACGCGACTATGGCTACACCTTC
CSVVGARDYGYTF
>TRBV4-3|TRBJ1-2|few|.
TGCGCCAGCAGCCAAGATAGTAGGGCTACCGGGCAGGGCTACACCTTC
CASSQDSRATGQGYTF
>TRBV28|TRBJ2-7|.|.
TGTGCCAGCAGTGCGGGGACATTTACCTACGAGCAGTACTTC
CASSAGTFTYEQYF
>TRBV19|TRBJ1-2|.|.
TGTGCCAGTAGTATAGAAGGGGCGTCTACGAGGGGCTACACCTTC
CASSIEGASTRGYTF
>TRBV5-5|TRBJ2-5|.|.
TGTGCCAGCAGCCCTCCGGTAGGCAGGGGCGTACAAGAGACCCAGTACTTC
CASSPPVGRGVQETQYF
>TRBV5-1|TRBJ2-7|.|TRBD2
TGCGCCAGCAGTTTCGGACTAGCGGGAGGGCCCTCCTACGAGCAGTACTTC
CASSFGLAGGPSYEQYF
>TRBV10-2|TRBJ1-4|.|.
TGCGCCAGTCAGGGTGGGAACACCGAGGTTGAAAAACTGTTTTTT
CASQGGNTEVEKLFF
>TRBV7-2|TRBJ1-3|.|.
TGTGCCAGCAGCTCGCAACCTCGGATCACCATATATTTT
CASSSQPRITIYF
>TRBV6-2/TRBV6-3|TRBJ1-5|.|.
TGTGCCAGCAGTTACTCGAGGGGGGATAGCAATCAGCCCCAGCATTTT
CASSYSRGDSNQPQHF
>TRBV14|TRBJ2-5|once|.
TGTGCCAGCAGCTCGATCGCCGGGTCCCAAATCGCATCGAGAGAGACCCAGTACTTC
CASSSIAGSQIASRETQYF
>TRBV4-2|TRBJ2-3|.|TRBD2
TGTGCCAGCAGCACTCGAACTAGCGGAGCTAGCACAGATACGCAGTATTTT
CASSTRTSGASTDTQYF
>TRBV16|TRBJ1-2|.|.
TGTGCCAGCAGCCAATTAGGTCAGGGGCATGGCTACACCTTC
CASSQLGQGHGYTF
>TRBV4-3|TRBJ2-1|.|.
TGCGCCAGCAGCCAGAGGGTAGACTCCTACAATGAGCAGTTCTTC
CASSQRVDSYNEQFF
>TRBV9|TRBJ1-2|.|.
TGTGCCAGCAGCGTAGGACTTCCGGGCTATGGCTACACCTTC
CASSVGLPGYGYTF
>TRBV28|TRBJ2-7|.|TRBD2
TGTGCCAGCAGTATAGCGGGCCCCTCCTACGAGCAGTACTTC
CASSIAGPSYEQYF
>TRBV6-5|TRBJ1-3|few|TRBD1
TGTGCCAGCAGGCGGCCGGGACAGGGAAACACCATATATTTT
CASRRPGQGNTIYF
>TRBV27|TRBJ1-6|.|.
TGTGCCAGCAGTTTAAGGGAAAGAAATTCACCCCTCCACTTT
CASSLRERNSPLHF
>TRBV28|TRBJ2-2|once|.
TGTGCCAGCCCGGATTGGGGTGTTGAAAGGACCGGGGAGCTGTTTTTT
CASPDWGVERTGELFF
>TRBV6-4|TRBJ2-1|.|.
TGTGCCAGCAGTGATTGGGACAAAGGGGAGCAGTTCTTC
CASSDWDKGEQFF
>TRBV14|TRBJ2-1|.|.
TGTGCCAGCAGCACACGACAGGCTGTTTGGGATGAGCAGTTCTTC
CASSTRQAVWDEQFF
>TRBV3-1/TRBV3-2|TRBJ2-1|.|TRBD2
TGTGCCACTAACCTAGCGGGTTACAATGAGCAGTTCTTC
CATNLAGYNEQFF
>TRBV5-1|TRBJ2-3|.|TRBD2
TGCGCCAGCAGCTTGGATTCGGGACTAGCGACAGATACGCAGTATTTT
CASSLDSGLATDTQYF
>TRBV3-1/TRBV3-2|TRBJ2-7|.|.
TGTGCCACCCGGGCAGGGAACTCCTACGAGCAGTACTTC
CATRAGNSYEQYF
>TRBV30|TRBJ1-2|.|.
TGTGCCTGGAGTGTAACCAGGGATAACTATGGCTACACCTTC
CAWSVTRDNYGYTF
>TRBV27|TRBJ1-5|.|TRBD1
TGTGCCAGCAGCCCTCGGGTGAGGGGGCCTCCCGTCGGGCAGCCCCAGCATTTT
CASSPRVRGPPVGQPQHF
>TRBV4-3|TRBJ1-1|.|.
TGCGCCAGCAGCCCCAGCCCCGGAGGAACTGAAGCTTTCTTT
CASSPSPGGTEAFF